This TCR beta chain was retrieved from a study of CDR3 diversity in severe acne. TCRdb reprocessed the PCR reads via MiXCR and lists one record per CDR3 protein. The sample holds 85,000 to 120,000 distinct CDR3 sequences, approximately 47% seen once. Germline assignment: CDR1 SQVTM and CDR2 ANQGSEA. J gave up 0 bases and V 4 bases, and 5 bases lay outside the gene matches. The CDR3 sequence is 15 residues long. The sequencing sample was made of blood. The receptor comes from a male donor with acne. The genes are TRBV29-1 and TRBJ1-4; 7 bases are shared with TRBD1. CDR3 DNA: TGCAGCGTTGTTCGGACAGGTGCAACTAATGAAAAACTGTTTTTT. This translates into CSVVRTGATNEKLFF.